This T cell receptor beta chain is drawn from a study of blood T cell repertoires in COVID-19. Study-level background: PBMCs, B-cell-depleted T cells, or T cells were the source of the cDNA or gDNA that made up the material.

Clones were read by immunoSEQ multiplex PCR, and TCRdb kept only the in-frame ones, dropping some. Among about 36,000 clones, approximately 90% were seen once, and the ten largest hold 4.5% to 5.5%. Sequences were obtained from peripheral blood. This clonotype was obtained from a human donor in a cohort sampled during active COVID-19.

The CDR3 DNA reads TGCGCCAGCAGCTTGGCCCGGGGGGACGAGCAGTACTTC. Protein: CASSLARGDEQYF. The chain carries TRBV5-1 and TRBJ2-7, with TRBD2 matching over 7 bases. This CDR3 region has 13 residues. V was clipped by 0 bases and J by 5 bases; unmatched bases: 2. The germline gives CDR1 SGHRS, CDR2 YFSETQ.